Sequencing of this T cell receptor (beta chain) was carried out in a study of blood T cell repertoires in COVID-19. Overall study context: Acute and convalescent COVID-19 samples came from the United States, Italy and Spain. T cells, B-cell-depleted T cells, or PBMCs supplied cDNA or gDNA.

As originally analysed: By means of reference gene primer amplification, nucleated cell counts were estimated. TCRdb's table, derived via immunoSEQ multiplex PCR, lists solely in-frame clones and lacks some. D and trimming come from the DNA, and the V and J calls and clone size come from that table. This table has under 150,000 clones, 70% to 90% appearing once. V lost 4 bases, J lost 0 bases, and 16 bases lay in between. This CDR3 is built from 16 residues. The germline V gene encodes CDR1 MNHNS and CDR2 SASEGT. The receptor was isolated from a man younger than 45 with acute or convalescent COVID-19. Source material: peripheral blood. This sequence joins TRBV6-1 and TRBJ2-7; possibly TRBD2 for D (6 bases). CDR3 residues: CASSAGLLVSSYEQYV. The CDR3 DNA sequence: TGTGCCAGCAGTGCGGGACTCCTAGTGAGCTCCTACGAGCAGTACGTC.